The 21 T cell receptor beta chains given below trace back to one sample, sequenced in a study of neurological immune-mediated disorders. TCRdb passed the 5' RACE reads through MiXCR, listing each CDR3 protein once. The table records around 130,000 distinct CDR3 sequences, more than 2.5% of them present only once. The sample consisted of PBMCs. These receptors came from a woman aged 25 to 39 with multiple sclerosis.

This clonotype has at least ten counts. The CDR3 DNA sequence: TGTGCCAGCAGCTTAGCTAGATTCGATGAGCAGTTCTTC. Protein product: CASSLARFDEQFF. This chain joins TRBV7-8 and TRBJ2-1; D not resolved. The CDR3 contains 13 residues. Germline loops: CDR1 SGHVS, CDR2 FQNEAQ. Trimming shortened V by 0 bases and J by 8 bases, and 8 bases separated the two germline ends.

This clonotype has ten or more counts. This chain connects TRBV7-9 to TRBJ2-1; no firm D call. V gave up 0 bases and J gave up 3 bases, with 6 bases separating them. The CDR3 sequence is 14 residues long. Germline-derived CDR1 and CDR2 are SEHNR and FQNEAQ (reference sequence). As DNA, the CDR3 is TGTGCCAGCAGCTTAGCGTACGGCTACAATGAGCAGTTCTTC. Translated, it gives CASSLAYGYNEQFF.

This clonotype was recorded many times. The chain combines TRBV7-9 with TRBJ1-1; D is unresolved. CDR3 length: 14 amino acids. Germline V gene lookup returns CDR1 SEHNR and CDR2 FQNEAQ (reference sequence). V was trimmed by 10 bases and J by 6 bases, leaving 21 bases between them. The CDR3 DNA reads as TGTGCCACCCTGCGGTGGCGAGATGGTGCTGAAGCTTTCTTT. Translating it yields CATLRWRDGAEAFF.

This clonotype was counted ten times or more. The rearrangement uses TRBV20-1 and TRBJ2-7; D gene unclear. The V gene lost 0 bases and the J gene lost 0 bases, with 6 bases spanning the gap. This CDR3 contains 13 residues. CDR1 is DFQATT and CDR2 is SNEGSKA in the germline V gene (reference sequence). The CDR3 DNA reads TGCAGTGCTAGAGACGGTTTCTCCTACGAGCAGTACTTC. This gives the protein CSARDGFSYEQYF.

This clonotype was observed many times. J is TRBJ2-3 and V is TRBV12-3 or TRBV12-4; D gene uncertain. V was clipped by 8 bases and J by 2 bases, with 8 bases between them. The CDR3 runs 12 residues. The CDR3 DNA reads TGTGCCAGCTCTGTAATCACAGATACGCAGTATTTT. Protein: CASSVITDTQYF.

Comments on this clonotype: A much larger clone lies a single base off, so this may be a read error. The chain joins TRBV7-2 to TRBJ2-2, with a weak D call TRBD1 (5 bases). This CDR3 is built from 14 residues. V was trimmed by 5 bases and J by 6 bases, leaving 13 bases between them. Germline CDR1 reads SGHTA; CDR2 reads FQGNSA. The CDR3 nucleotides read TGTGCCAGCAGCCAGCAGACAGTTGCCGGGGAGCTGTTTTTT. Translation gives CASSQQTVAGELFF.

There are many counts of this clonotype. This chain joins TRBV20-1 and TRBJ1-2; no clear D. The V and J ends lost 3 bases and 0 bases respectively, with 5 bases between them. Germline V lookup: CDR1 DFQATT, CDR2 SNEGSKA (reference sequence). The CDR3 extends over 12 amino acids. The CDR3 loop is CSARGTNYGYTF. In DNA form, the CDR3 reads TGCAGTGCTAGGGGGACTAACTATGGCTACACCTTC.

The sample holds many counts of this clonotype. This clone may be a read error of a much larger clone one base away. The conserved final phenylalanine or tryptophan is absent from the CDR3, which likely points to a read error. The CDR3: CASNLGHPQETQYC. DNA for the CDR3: TGTGCCAGCAACCTGGGGCATCCTCAAGAGACCCAGTACTGC. The chain links TRBV12-3 or TRBV12-4 to TRBJ2-5; possible D gene TRBD1, 5 bases. The V gene lost 7 bases and the J gene lost 2 bases, with 14 bases spanning the gap. CDR3 size: 14 residues.

This clonotype has at least ten counts. The genes are TRBV29-1 and TRBJ2-1; D is unclear. The CDR3 loop spans 10 amino acids. The V and J ends lost 5 bases and 6 bases respectively, with 5 bases between them. Per germline, CDR1 SQVTM and CDR2 ANQGSEA. This chain's CDR3 is CSVWSNEQFF. CDR3 nucleotide sequence: TGCAGCGTTTGGAGCAATGAGCAGTTCTTC.

The chain recombines TRBV6-2 or TRBV6-3 with TRBJ2-1; D not certain. Germline V gives CDR1 MNHEY, CDR2 SVGEGT. V shed 3 bases and J shed 5 bases, with 14 bases lying between them. This CDR3 contains 15 residues. The DNA of the CDR3 is TGTGCCAGCAGTTATGGGTTATCGATACACAATGAGCAGTTCTTC. This sequence encodes CASSYGLSIHNEQFF.

The table lists this clonotype with many counts. The CDR3 DNA follows: TGTGCCAGCAGCTTAGCCTACCAGAGCACAGATACGCAGTATTTT. Translation gives CASSLAYQSTDTQYF. The chain employs TRBV7-2 and TRBJ2-3; D ambiguous. The CDR3 totals 15 residues. Germline V gene sequence: CDR1 SGHTA, CDR2 FQGNSA. Trimming took off 0 bases at V and 0 bases at J, with 7 bases between the two ends.

In this sample, this clonotype turned up many times. The V and J genes are TRBV25-1 and TRBJ1-4; D gene ambiguous. The V gene's germline CDR1 is MGHDK and CDR2 SYGVNS. The CDR3 spans 15 residues. V was trimmed by 3 bases and J by 4 bases, leaving 12 bases between them. As DNA, the CDR3 is TGTGCCAGCAGTGACCCTCGGACCAATAATGAAAAACTGTTTTTT. Encoded protein: CASSDPRTNNEKLFF.

This clonotype appeared many times. As DNA, the CDR3 is TGTGCCAGCAGCCCCGGAGGATCAGCGGGAGTTGATGAGCAGTTCTTC. Translated, it gives CASSPGGSAGVDEQFF. V usage is TRBV12-3 or TRBV12-4 and J usage is TRBJ2-1; TRBD2 agrees at 8 bases. V lost 6 bases to trimming and J lost 8 bases; unmatched junction nucleotides: 15. The CDR3 has 16 amino acids.

This clonotype was counted ten times or more. V and J are TRBV7-2 and TRBJ2-7, with a possible D match to TRBD2 (5 bases). The V end was cut by 5 bases, the J end by 3 bases, with 11 bases between. Germline loops: CDR1 SGHTA, CDR2 FQGNSA. This CDR3 region has 13 residues. CDR3 in DNA: TGTGCCAGCAGCGAACGAGGGATCTACGAGCAGTACTTC. This translates into CASSERGIYEQYF.

This clonotype was observed a handful of times. The chain carries TRBV7-2 and TRBJ2-7, with 10 bases lining up with TRBD1. Trimming cost V 5 bases and J 5 bases; bases outside gene matches: 15. In germline, CDR1 is SGHTA, CDR2 FQGNSA. This CDR3 contains 17 residues. In DNA, the CDR3 is TGTGCCAGCAGCCTCCCCGGGACAGGGGACTTGGACCACGAGCAGTACTTC. Residues: CASSLPGTGDLDHEQYF.

As for this clonotype: A read error may be the cause here, since a much bigger clone is one base away. The V and J genes are TRBV12-3 or TRBV12-4 and TRBJ2-5, with D possibly being TRBD2 (6 bases). This CDR3 comprises 13 residues. Trimming took 5 bases from V and 13 from J, leaving 20 bases between them. The CDR3 DNA is TGTGCCAGCAGTCCCGGGGCTAACGGAGCGGGGTACTTC. The encoded protein is CASSPGANGAGYF.

This clonotype was recorded at least ten times. The chain is built from TRBV10-3 and TRBJ2-1; D unclear. Trimming shortened V by 10 bases and J by 0 bases, and 19 bases separated the two germline ends. Germline V gives CDR1 ENHRY, CDR2 SYGVKD. The CDR3 is made up of 16 amino acids. The CDR3 is CASAPTLSDSYNEQFF. The DNA of the CDR3 is TGTGCCAGCGCCCCCACGCTGAGCGACTCCTACAATGAGCAGTTCTTC.

There are many counts of this clonotype. The V and J genes are TRBV5-1 and TRBJ2-3; TRBD2 agrees at 7 bases. The CDR3 sequence is 16 residues long. Germline-derived CDR1 and CDR2 are SGHRS and YFSETQ. With V trimmed by 4 bases and J by 0 bases, 8 bases remained unmatched. The CDR3 nucleotides read TGCGCCAGCAGCCTGCTACCAGCGGGGAGCACAGATACGCAGTATTTT. It encodes CASSLLPAGSTDTQYF.

In this sample, this clonotype turned up many times. The gene calls are TRBV5-1 and TRBJ2-2, with D possibly matching TRBD2 (6 bases). V was pared by 4 bases and J by 3 bases, with 10 bases between. Germline CDR1 is SGHRS and CDR2 is YFSETQ. CDR3 length: 14 amino acids. For the CDR3, the DNA is TGCGCCAGCAGCCCGGGGGACTACACCGGGGAGCTGTTTTTT. Protein sequence: CASSPGDYTGELFF.

This clonotype occurred many times. V and J are TRBV20-1 and TRBJ1-6, with a tentative D call TRBD1 (6 bases). Deletions cut 3 bases from V and 4 bases from J, with 19 bases between. The CDR3 runs 17 residues. Germline V gene data show CDR1 as DFQATT and CDR2 as SNEGSKA (reference sequence). The CDR3 loop reads CSASLVAGALYNSPLHF. The CDR3, as DNA: TGCAGTGCTAGTCTGGTTGCAGGGGCCTTATATAATTCACCCCTCCACTTT.

This clonotype appeared many times. The gene calls are TRBV6-2 or TRBV6-3 and TRBJ1-2, with D unclear. CDR3 length equals 15 residues. The germline V gene has CDR1 MNHEY and CDR2 SVGEGT. With 7 bases removed from V and 8 bases from J, the gap between germline ends came to 23 bases. The CDR3, as DNA: TGTGCCAGCACCCAGTCCGGGAGGTCGGATCGGGGCTACACCTTC. It encodes CASTQSGRSDRGYTF.